Listed below are T cell receptor beta chains from one sample, sequenced in a study of blood T cell repertoires in COVID-19. Sequencing used immunoSEQ multiplex PCR; TCRdb keeps in-frame clones, though not all of them. This table has about 160,000 clones, 75% to 90% appearing once. The sample consisted of peripheral blood. All receptors come from an older woman with active or convalescent COVID-19. Each CDR3 is given with its conserved first and last residue. D genes are given only for firm matches.

cdr3_length d_call v_call cdr3_aa
13 NA TRBV2 CASRRTPNGELFF
12 NA TRBV29-1 CSVIGIEYEQYF
15 TRBD2 TRBV5-1 CASRADGGNTDTQYF
14 NA TRBV19 CASRNGGGNQPQHF
12 NA TRBV5-1 CASSFMGPEQFF
14 TRBD1 TRBV6-1 CASSEPDRAYGYTF
15 TRBD1 TRBV7-2 CASSERQGARNTIYF
14 NA TRBV9 CASSVGVNTGELFF
16 TRBD1 TRBV6-2/TRBV6-3 CASSQGTGRADSPLHF
14 TRBD1 TRBV6-6 CASSKGQGDTEAFF
16 TRBD1 TRBV7-2 CASSLGPRGQNSPLHF
11 NA TRBV29-1 CSALNTGELFF
16 NA TRBV7-3 CASSLFKAGNTGELFF
15 NA TRBV5-1 CASSFSEDSNQPQHF
16 NA TRBV19 CASSIVGSSANQPQHF
11 NA TRBV20-1 CSARGGAEAFF
15 NA TRBV9 CASSGRVGGNEKLFF
13 NA TRBV27 CASSIGRTTEAFF
15 TRBD1 TRBV18 CASSPVRGQGTEAFF
14 NA TRBV6-1 CASSFPETGMEQYF
11 NA TRBV12-3/TRBV12-4 CASRGRSPLHF
11 NA TRBV20-1 CSTLGGYGYTF
12 NA TRBV3-1/TRBV3-2 CASSRPNEKLFF
14 TRBD1 TRBV10-3 CAISGDRIQGGYTF
15 NA TRBV7-2 CASSLGGQGFDEQYF
15 NA TRBV19 CASSILEGPQETQYF
16 NA TRBV5-6 CASSAGQYLGTDTQYF
11 NA TRBV29-1 CSGRGSTEAFF
21 TRBD1 TRBV6-2/TRBV6-3 CASSYDQDRGQPYPLNTEAFF
15 TRBD1 TRBV7-8 CASTLRDRGVDEQYF
15 TRBD1 TRBV19 CASRRSGQGMNEQFF
16 NA TRBV9 CASSSTGGGSGNTIYF
15 TRBD1 TRBV18 CASSPNRGMYETQYF